This T cell receptor beta chain was identified during a study of T cell responses to AZD1222 COVID-19 vaccine. V shed 5 bases and J shed 4 bases, with 15 bases lying between them. This CDR3 is 14 amino acids long. Germline V lookup: CDR1 SGHTA, CDR2 FQGNSA. Whole-study findings and limits: Clonal diversity was possibly underestimated, and white British individuals and females predominated among donors. Close to half of all spike-specific TCRs reportedly target regions of the variants that are unmutated.

Some clones are missing from TCRdb's copy, which holds only in-frame ones; the method was immunoSEQ multiplex PCR. This table holds about 170,000 clones, about 83% found once. With respect to this clone: Its cognate antigen is unknown.

This TCR was sampled from an adult who received the AZD1222 COVID-19 vaccine. The sample in question was peripheral blood, obtained 28 days after the second AZD1222 dose. V usage is TRBV7-2 and J usage is TRBJ2-7; D might be TRBD2 (6 bases). The CDR3 region is CASSQEGWEYEQYF. The CDR3 DNA reads as TGTGCCAGCAGCCAGGAGGGTTGGGAATACGAGCAGTACTTC.